A selection of T cell receptor beta chains follows, all from one sample in a study of shared clonotypes between healthy human individuals. The data were produced by immunoSEQ multiplex PCR, yet TCRdb's version contains in-frame clones alone and is incomplete. Of a few hundred thousand clones listed, about nine tenths are singletons. Material: memory CD8+ T cells sorted from blood. All receptors come from a man aged 18 to 29 in good health. Each CDR3 is given with its conserved first and last residue. A D gene is named only where the DNA matches it firmly. Not every row has a clone size; where given, it reads once, few, many or a size class.

D,V,size,J,DNA,CDR3
.,TRBV15,once,TRBJ2-7,TGTGCCACCAGCCCGCAAGACAGGTTTCCCTACGAGCAGTACTTC,CATSPQDRFPYEQYF
.,TRBV19,.,TRBJ2-1,TGTGCCAGTAGTATAGTCCCAGGGCCCAACAATGAGCAGTTCTTC,CASSIVPGPNNEQFF
.,TRBV7-9,once,TRBJ2-5,TGTGCCAGCAGTTACCGGGACATCCAAGAGACCCAGTACTTC,CASSYRDIQETQYF
TRBD2,TRBV11-1,.,TRBJ2-3,TGTGCCAGCAGTTACATTGTGACTAGCGGAGTAGATACGCAGTATTTT,CASSYIVTSGVDTQYF
.,TRBV4-1,.,TRBJ2-4,TGCGCCAGCAGCTATCAGGGGCGCGCCAAAAACATTCAGTACTTC,CASSYQGRAKNIQYF
TRBD1,TRBV28,.,TRBJ1-5,TGTGCCACCGATACAGGGGACCCTTATAGCAATCAGCCCCAGCATTTT,CATDTGDPYSNQPQHF
.,TRBV5-6,.,TRBJ2-3,TGTGCCAGCAGCTTACTAGTCGGGGCTTACACAGATACGCAGTATTTT,CASSLLVGAYTDTQYF
.,TRBV4-3,.,TRBJ1-2,TGCGCCAGCAGCCCCCTGGAGGGGGACTATGGCTACACCTTC,CASSPLEGDYGYTF
.,TRBV27,.,TRBJ2-7,TGTGCCACCAGGGGGGACTACGGCGAGCAGTACTTC,CATRGDYGEQYF
.,TRBV6-1,.,TRBJ2-3,TGTGCCAGCAGTGAAGCGCCAGTGGCGTTCGGGGATACGCAGTATTTT,CASSEAPVAFGDTQYF
.,TRBV28,.,TRBJ2-7,TGTGCCAGCAGTTTTGGGACCAGAGGGACCTACGAGCAGTACTTC,CASSFGTRGTYEQYF
.,TRBV5-1,.,TRBJ1-2,TGCGCCAGCAGCTCTCGACAAGGATTTCTTGGTGGCTACACCTTC,CASSSRQGFLGGYTF
.,TRBV7-9,.,TRBJ1-6,TGTGCCAGCAGCTCCACGTCCCTGGCCTATAATTCACCCCTCCACTTT,CASSSTSLAYNSPLHF
TRBD2,TRBV5-1,.,TRBJ2-5,TGCGCCAGCGTCCTAGCGGGGGGGCCGAGAGAGACCCAGTACTTC,CASVLAGGPRETQYF
.,TRBV9,.,TRBJ2-7,TGTGCCAGCAGCTCCCACTCCTACGAGCAGTACTTC,CASSSHSYEQYF
.,TRBV2,once,TRBJ2-1,TGTGCCAGTTTCGGGGCGGGGTCCTACAATGAGCAGTTCTTC,CASFGAGSYNEQFF
.,TRBV28,.,TRBJ2-1,TGTGCCAGCAGTTTGGGGCTAGAGCAGTTCTTC,CASSLGLEQFF
TRBD2,TRBV5-1,once,TRBJ2-7,TGCGCCAGCAGCTTGGGAGCGGGGGCCTACGAGCAGTACTTC,CASSLGAGAYEQYF